One and the same sample provided the 22 T cell receptor beta chains below, sequenced in a study of cytomegalovirus exposure and HLA in healthy donors. 13 Jbeta primers and 60 Vbeta primers were used for the PCR. Clones were read by immunoSEQ multiplex PCR, and TCRdb kept only the in-frame ones, dropping some. The data hold about 130,000 clones, with 70% to 80% observed a single time. The sample was PBMCs. The origin of the receptors is a female donor in good health and CMV-seropositive.

V usage is TRBV9 and J usage is TRBJ1-3; D not resolved. The CDR3 loop spans 16 amino acids. V was shortened by 0 bases and J by 10 bases, with 20 bases between the two germline ends. Germline CDR1 and CDR2: SGDLS and YYNGEE. This CDR3 reads CASSVEGGFGERTIYF. CDR3 in DNA: TGTGCCAGCAGCGTAGAAGGAGGGTTCGGGGAAAGAACCATATATTTT.

The V gene is TRBV19, the J gene TRBJ2-7, with 13 bases lining up with TRBD2. The germline V gene encodes CDR1 LNHDA and CDR2 SQIVND (reference sequence). This CDR3 is 13 amino acids long. J was trimmed by 6 bases and V by 5 bases; bases with no gene match: 1. DNA for the CDR3: TGTGCCAGTAGTGGACTAGCGGGAGTCGAGCAGTACTTC. The encoded protein is CASSGLAGVEQYF.

The chain combines TRBV5-8 with TRBJ1-2; D uncertain. The V gene lost 4 bases and the J gene lost 2 bases, with 12 bases spanning the gap. Germline V gives CDR1 SGHTS, CDR2 YDEGEE. CDR3 length: 14 amino acids. The CDR3, as DNA: TGTGCCAGCAGCCGAGGGATTCGGAACTATGGCTACACCTTC. Translation gives CASSRGIRNYGYTF.

A note on this clone: The identical CDR3 is also encoded by other nucleotide sequences in the sample. The chain carries TRBV4-1 and TRBJ2-3; 12 bases map to TRBD2. Per germline, CDR1 MGHRA and CDR2 YSYEKL. The CDR3 contains 17 residues. Trimming cost V 0 bases and J 0 bases; bases outside gene matches: 1. CDR3 DNA: TGCGCCAGCAGCCAAGATGGGACTAGCGGGAGCACAGATACGCAGTATTTT. It codes for CASSQDGTSGSTDTQYF.

The chain joins TRBV4-1 to TRBJ2-3, with 9 bases aligning to TRBD2. The junction had 9 bases not matched to a gene; V was cut back by 0 bases and J by 2 bases. Germline values: CDR1 MGHRA, CDR2 YSYEKL. This CDR3 is 18 amino acids long. The CDR3 region has the DNA TGCGCCAGCAGCCAAGATCGGAGCGGGAGGATGGCCACAGATACGCAGTATTTT. Its translation: CASSQDRSGRMATDTQYF.

The rearrangement joins TRBV6-5 to TRBJ2-5, with D maybe TRBD2 (6 bases). Gene TRBJ2-7 matches the end of the DNA better, so the J call may be wrong. There are 14 residues in the CDR3. Germline-derived CDR1 and CDR2 are MNHEY and SVGAGI. CDR3 coding DNA: TGTGCCAGCAGTGGCAGGGACTCCCCCGGCGAGCAGTACTTC. Its protein product is CASSGRDSPGEQYF.

The chain links TRBV29-1 to TRBJ1-2; the D is unclear. The CDR3 totals 13 residues. Per germline, CDR1 SQVTM and CDR2 ANQGSEA. V was shortened by 3 bases and J by 2 bases, with 10 bases between the two germline ends. The CDR3 DNA is TGCAGCGTTGAGTACGGTGAAAACTATGGCTACACCTTC. This sequence encodes CSVEYGENYGYTF.

This clone occurred a few times. The V and J genes are TRBV5-6 and TRBJ2-2; D gene ambiguous. Germline CDR1 SGHDT, CDR2 YYEEEE. The V and J ends lost 1 base and 2 bases respectively, with 6 bases between them. CDR3 length: 14 residues. CDR3 sequence: CASSLTGNTGELFF. The CDR3 nucleotides are TGTGCCAGCAGCTTGACGGGTAACACCGGGGAGCTGTTTTTT.

This rearrangement joins TRBV7-2 to TRBJ2-1, with TRBD2 matching 9 bases. Germline-derived CDR1 and CDR2 are SGHTA and FQGNSA. The length of the CDR3 is 15 residues. V gave up 1 base and J gave up 9 bases; unmatched junction bases: 7. CDR3 sequence: CASSLVASGEGEQFF. CDR3 coding DNA: TGTGCCAGCAGCTTAGTGGCTAGCGGGGAGGGTGAGCAGTTCTTC.

V is TRBV11-2 and J is TRBJ2-2; 10 nucleotides line up with TRBD2. Looked up from germline, CDR1 is SGHAT and CDR2 is FQNNGV. The V and J ends lost 4 bases and 0 bases, in that order; junction bases with no gene match: 5. This CDR3 has 17 amino acids. The CDR3 DNA reads TGTGCCAGCAGCTCCTTAGCGGGGGGCTCGAACACCGGGGAGCTGTTTTTT. Its translation: CASSSLAGGSNTGELFF.

This chain joins TRBV9 and TRBJ1-5; D gene ambiguous. Germline V gene lookup returns CDR1 SGDLS and CDR2 YYNGEE. This CDR3 has 15 residues. Trimming shortened V by 4 bases and J by 3 bases, and 14 bases separated the two germline ends. CDR3 loop: CASSWNRTNNQPQHF. The CDR3 coding sequence is TGTGCCAGCAGCTGGAACAGAACGAACAATCAGCCCCAGCATTTT. Using reference TRBV9 and TRBJ1-5 for the parts outside the CDR3, the full variable domain is DSGVTQTPKHLITATGQRVTLRCSPRSGDLSVYWYQQSLDQGLQFLIQYYNGEERAKGNILERFSAQQFPDLHSELNLSSLELGDSALYFCASSWNRTNNQPQHFGDGTRLSIL.

This chain uses TRBV6-1 with TRBJ1-5, with a possible D match to TRBD1 (5 bases). The CDR3 sequence is 13 residues long. The germline CDR1 and CDR2 sequences are MNHNS and SASEGT. The V end was cut by 6 bases, the J end by 9 bases, with 15 bases between. As DNA, the CDR3 is TGTGCCAGCAGCGAACAGGAAAGCAGGCCCCAGCATTTT. It codes for CASSEQESRPQHF.

The V call is TRBV2, the J call TRBJ1-1; weak D call: TRBD1 (6 bases). The germline CDR1 and CDR2 sequences are SNHLY and FYNNEI. V was shortened by 10 bases and J by 0 bases, with 12 bases between the two germline ends. This CDR3 has 13 residues. CDR3 residues: CATTGSMNTEAFF. The CDR3 nucleotides read TGTGCCACCACAGGGTCCATGAACACTGAAGCTTTCTTT.

Concerning this clone itself: One end of the junction varies from germline; a read error may be responsible. The chain couples TRBV7-9 to TRBJ1-3; 7 bases fit TRBD1. CDR1 is SEHNR and CDR2 is FQNEAQ in the germline V gene (reference sequence). This CDR3 has 16 amino acids. In nucleotides, the CDR3 is TGTTCCAGCAGCGTATACAGGGGACCCTCTGGAAACACCATATATTTT. Translation gives CSSSVYRGPSGNTIYF.

The V gene is TRBV25-1, the J gene TRBJ2-7; 10 bases are shared with TRBD1. V was clipped by 4 bases and J by 0 bases; unmatched bases: 3. This CDR3 comprises 15 residues. Germline-derived CDR1 and CDR2 are MGHDK and SYGVNS. In DNA form, the CDR3 reads TGTGCCAGCAGTGGCTGGACAGGGGGCTCCTACGAGCAGTACTTC. This encodes CASSGWTGGSYEQYF.

This clone was counted between two and nine times. The gene calls are TRBV28 and TRBJ1-1; possible D gene TRBD1, 6 bases. V dropped 6 bases and J dropped 4 bases, with 21 bases sitting between them. This CDR3 region has 16 residues. Germline lookup yields CDR1 MDHEN and CDR2 SYDVKM. CDR3: CASSLRGVGGGTEAFF. DNA of the CDR3: TGTGCCAGCAGCCTAAGAGGGGTAGGGGGTGGCACTGAAGCTTTCTTT.

The J gene is TRBJ2-1, the V gene TRBV5-6; TRBD2 aligns across 8 bases. Trimming at V came to 3 bases and at J to 7 bases, leaving 12 bases not matched to a gene. Per germline, CDR1 SGHDT and CDR2 YYEEEE. This CDR3 is 16 amino acids long. For the CDR3, the DNA is TGTGCCAGCAGCTACGTTAGCGGGGAAGTATGGAATGAGCAGTTCTTC. Its translation: CASSYVSGEVWNEQFF.

The V gene is TRBV6-1, the J gene TRBJ2-7, with D perhaps matching TRBD1 (5 bases). Trimming stripped 5 bases from V and 0 bases from J, with 8 bases between. CDR1 is MNHNS and CDR2 is SASEGT in the germline V gene. This CDR3 region has 13 residues. The chain's CDR3 is CASSTQGSYEQYF. CDR3 nucleotides: TGTGCCAGCAGTACCCAGGGCTCCTACGAGCAGTACTTC.

Remarks on this clone: The sample holds other DNA sequences that translate to the same CDR3. The V and J genes are TRBV7-3 and TRBJ1-1, with D unclear. V was shortened by 4 bases and J by 4 bases, with 10 bases between the two germline ends. The CDR3 is 13 residues long. Germline values: CDR1 SGHTA, CDR2 FQGTGA. CDR3 loop: CASSSDRGTEAFF. The CDR3 nucleotides read TGTGCCAGCAGCTCGGATAGAGGCACTGAAGCTTTCTTT.

The J gene is TRBJ2-7, the V gene TRBV28; TRBD1 aligns across 8 bases. Germline CDR1 is MDHEN and CDR2 is SYDVKM. The CDR3 totals 15 residues. The V gene end was trimmed by 0 bases and the J gene end by 5 bases; junction bases not matched to a gene: 6. As DNA, the CDR3 is TGTGCCAGCAGTTTATGGGACAGGGTACGGCACGAGCAGTACTTC. Its protein product is CASSLWDRVRHEQYF.

Only a few counts were recorded for this clone. The V call is TRBV11-2, the J call TRBJ2-3, with TRBD1 identical over 9 bases. The length of the CDR3 is 13 residues. Trimming at V came to 8 bases and at J to 5 bases, leaving 5 bases not matched to a gene. Germline-derived CDR1 and CDR2 are SGHAT and FQNNGV. The CDR3 spells CASLGQGRDTQYF. The CDR3 bases are TGTGCCAGCCTTGGACAGGGGAGAGATACGCAGTATTTT. The entire variable domain, with the rest obtained from reference TRBV11-2 and TRBJ2-3, is as follows: EAGVAQSPRYKIIEKRQSVAFWCNPISGHATLYWYQQILGQGPKLLIQFQNNGVVDDSQLPKDRFSAERLKGVDSTLKIQPAKLEDSAVYLCASLGQGRDTQYFGPGTRLTVL.

The rearrangement uses TRBV9 and TRBJ2-2; D is perhaps TRBD2 (6 bases). The CDR3 consists of 15 residues. The V gene lost 2 bases and the J gene lost 2 bases, with 10 bases spanning the gap. Germline V gene lookup returns CDR1 SGDLS and CDR2 YYNGEE. CDR3 sequence reads: CASSVEGFNTGELFF. DNA of the CDR3: TGTGCCAGCAGCGTGGAGGGGTTTAACACCGGGGAGCTGTTTTTT. Together with reference TRBV9 and TRBJ2-2, the CDR3 gives the full variable domain: DSGVTQTPKHLITATGQRVTLRCSPRSGDLSVYWYQQSLDQGLQFLIQYYNGEERAKGNILERFSAQQFPDLHSELNLSSLELGDSALYFCASSVEGFNTGELFFGEGSRLTVL.